The 17 T cell receptor beta chains below come from one sample, sequenced in a study of shared clonotypes between healthy human individuals. Generated by immunoSEQ multiplex PCR, the TCRdb table keeps only in-frame clones and is missing some. This sample has some 2 million clones, with 85% to 95% found just once. Input material: naive CD4+ T cells sorted from blood. The subset was: CD45RA+ positively selected. These receptors all come from a man younger than 35 in good health.

The V call is TRBV7-2, the J call TRBJ1-6, with D tentatively TRBD1 (6 bases). Germline lookup yields CDR1 SGHTA and CDR2 FQGNSA. V dropped 5 bases and J dropped 6 bases, with 11 bases sitting between them. The CDR3 is 14 residues long. The CDR3 reads CASSRTGSNSPLHF. Written as DNA, the CDR3 is TGTGCCAGCAGCCGTACAGGGTCTAATTCACCCCTCCACTTT.

As regards this clone: One end of the junction is discordant with germline, which a read error may explain. The gene calls are TRBV30 and TRBJ2-5; D possibly matches TRBD1 or TRBD2 (5 bases each). This CDR3 is 14 amino acids long. Per the germline V gene, CDR1 is GTSNPN and CDR2 is SVGIG (reference sequence). The CDR3 nucleotides are TGTGCCTGGAGTGTGGCAGGGAGCCAAGAGACCCAGCACTTC. Its protein is CAWSVAGSQETQHF.

This rearrangement joins TRBV5-4 to TRBJ2-7; D is unresolved. The V gene's germline CDR1 is SGHNT and CDR2 YYREEE (reference sequence). CDR3 length equals 13 residues. The V end lost 3 bases, the J end lost 0 bases, and 7 bases lay between the germline ends. CDR3: CASSWRNSYEQYF. The CDR3 DNA sequence: TGTGCCAGCAGCTGGCGCAACTCCTACGAGCAGTACTTC.

This rearrangement joins TRBV6-5 to TRBJ2-1, with TRBD2 identical over 11 bases. CDR1 is MNHEY, CDR2 SVGAGI, per germline. This CDR3 comprises 15 residues. V shed 5 bases, J shed 8 bases, and the junction held 8 bases outside the gene matches. The CDR3 nucleotides are TGTGCCAGCAGTCCTATAGCGGGAGGGAGGTATGAGCAGTTCTTC. This gives the protein CASSPIAGGRYEQFF.

The chain combines TRBV30 with TRBJ2-7, with D perhaps TRBD2 (5 bases). Germline V gene lookup returns CDR1 GTSNPN and CDR2 SVGIG (reference sequence). The CDR3 covers 12 residues. The V gene lost 8 bases and the J gene lost 2 bases, with 13 bases spanning the gap. CDR3 DNA: TGTGCCGGGAAGCGGAATACCTACGAGCAGTACTTC. Protein product: CAGKRNTYEQYF.

The chain has TRBV18 and TRBJ1-6; D may be TRBD1 (6 bases). This CDR3 is built from 15 residues. CDR1 is KGHSH and CDR2 is LQKENI in the germline V gene. Deletions cut 3 bases from V and 8 bases from J, with 14 bases between. CDR3 protein: CASSPRTVVDSPLHF. The CDR3 nucleotides are TGTGCCAGCTCACCCAGGACAGTAGTGGATTCACCCCTCCACTTT.

This chain joins TRBV10-3 and TRBJ1-3; D is unresolved. Trimming left V 2 bases short and J 2 bases short, with 13 bases between. This CDR3 is 16 amino acids long. Germline CDR1 reads ENHRY; CDR2 reads SYGVKD. Written as DNA, the CDR3 is TGTGCCATCAGTGAGATCAAAGGGAAAGCTGGAAACACCATATATTTT. Protein: CAISEIKGKAGNTIYF.

This clone was picked up a small number of times. Additional DNA sequences in this sample encode the identical CDR3. The genes are TRBV18 and TRBJ1-1; D ambiguous. This CDR3 has 11 residues. V lost 4 bases to trimming and J lost 3 bases, with 3 bases between them. Germline V lookup: CDR1 KGHSH, CDR2 LQKENI. Written as DNA, the CDR3 is TGTGCCAGCTCACGGGACACTGAAGCTTTCTTT. It codes for CASSRDTEAFF.

Worth noting for this clone: One end of the junction fails to match germline, which may point to a read error. The chain is built from TRBV7-7 and TRBJ2-3; D might be TRBD1 (5 bases). Germline CDR1 reads SSHAT; CDR2 reads FNYEAQ (reference sequence). The CDR3 totals 15 residues. CDR3 residues: CASSLGTGTTDTQYF. The DNA for the CDR3 is TGTGCTAGCAGCTTAGGTACAGGAACCACAGATACGCAGTATTTT.

This chain uses TRBV6-6 with TRBJ1-1, with a tentative D call TRBD1 (6 bases). The length of the CDR3 is 14 residues. V was clipped by 5 bases and J by 3 bases, with 13 bases between them. Germline lookup yields CDR1 MNHNY and CDR2 SVGAGI (reference sequence). The CDR3 nucleotides read TGTGCCAGCAGTAGAATACAGGGATACACTGAAGCTTTCTTT. It encodes CASSRIQGYTEAFF.

The chain joins TRBV30 to TRBJ1-1; D is unresolved. Germline V gives CDR1 GTSNPN, CDR2 SVGIG (reference sequence). V was trimmed by 4 bases and J by 1 base, leaving 10 bases between them. The CDR3 length is 13 residues. The CDR3, as DNA: TGTGCCTGGACTGTTGGATGGAACACTGAAGCTTTCTTT. This translates into CAWTVGWNTEAFF. Variable domain in full (rest from reference TRBV30 and TRBJ1-1): SQTIHQWPATLVQPVGSPLSLECTVEGTSNPNLYWYRQAAGRGLQLLFYSVGIGQISSEVPQNLSASRPQDRQFILSSKKLLLSDSGFYLCAWTVGWNTEAFFGQGTRLTVV.

The chain has TRBV18 and TRBJ1-5, with TRBD1 matching 8 bases. V shed 3 bases, J shed 8 bases, and the junction held 6 bases outside the gene matches. Per germline, CDR1 KGHSH and CDR2 LQKENI. This CDR3 is built from 14 residues. The chain's CDR3 is CASSPDRAAKPQHF. For the CDR3, the DNA is TGTGCCAGCTCACCGGACAGGGCGGCGAAGCCCCAGCATTTT.

The chain is built from TRBV2 and TRBJ2-7; 9 nucleotides agree with TRBD2. Germline CDR1 SNHLY, CDR2 FYNNEI. The V and J ends lost 8 bases and 6 bases, in that order; junction bases with no gene match: 11. This CDR3 is 14 amino acids long. The CDR3 is CASRIAGVGVEQYF. The CDR3 DNA follows: TGTGCCAGCCGAATAGCGGGAGTGGGGGTCGAGCAGTACTTC.

Note on this clone: The sample has other DNA sequences that encode this CDR3 too. The J gene is TRBJ2-3, the V gene TRBV30, with TRBD2 matching over 12 bases. Germline loops: CDR1 GTSNPN, CDR2 SVGIG (reference sequence). V was clipped by 3 bases and J by 3 bases; unmatched bases: 1. This CDR3 contains 14 residues. CDR3 region: CAWRTSGGTDTQYF. In DNA, the CDR3 is TGTGCCTGGAGGACTAGCGGGGGTACAGATACGCAGTATTTT.

This clone has a single count. The chain links TRBV4-2 to TRBJ2-3, with 14 bases fitting TRBD2. The CDR3 is 17 amino acids. The V and J ends lost 4 bases and 2 bases, in that order; junction bases with no gene match: 5. The V gene's germline CDR1 is LGHNA and CDR2 YNFKEQ. CDR3 DNA: TGTGCCAGCAGCCCATGGACTAGCGGGGGGACCACAGATACGCAGTATTTT. Amino acid sequence: CASSPWTSGGTTDTQYF.

This chain joins TRBV7-6 and TRBJ2-3; 13 bases align to TRBD2. J was trimmed by 3 bases and V by 5 bases; bases with no gene match: 5. The CDR3 consists of 16 residues. Germline CDR1 SGHVS, CDR2 FNYEAQ. The CDR3 DNA follows: TGTGCCAGCAGCAGTGGGACTAGCGGGAATACAGATACGCAGTATTTT. It translates to CASSSGTSGNTDTQYF.

This chain uses TRBV19 with TRBJ2-1, with D possibly matching TRBD2 (5 bases). Germline V lookup: CDR1 LNHDA, CDR2 SQIVND (reference sequence). Trimming took 5 bases from V and 6 from J, leaving 20 bases between them. The length of the CDR3 is 16 residues. CDR3 amino acids: CASSGQTWGEINEQFF. The DNA for the CDR3 is TGTGCCAGTAGTGGCCAGACGTGGGGAGAGATCAATGAGCAGTTCTTC. The full variable domain, rest sourced from reference TRBV19 and TRBJ2-1, is DGGITQSPKYLFRKEGQNVTLSCEQNLNHDAMYWYRQDPGQGLRLIYYSQIVNDFQKGDIAEGYSVSREKKESFPLTVTSAQKNPTAFYLCASSGQTWGEINEQFFGPGTRLTVL.